The 22 T cell receptor beta chains given below trace back to one sample, sequenced in a study of beta chain features in type 1 diabetes. These receptors' targets are unknown. The investigators reverse transcribed all of the isolated RNA, so they sequenced expressed TCRB transcripts. Assay: immunoSEQ multiplex PCR; the TCRdb copy retains only in-frame clones and omits some. The repertoire has fewer than 350,000 clones, 15% of them found once; the top ten carry less than 0.02%. Findings and limits, study-wide: A moderate, significant TCRB CDR3 shortening appeared in type 1 diabetes across four CD4+ subsets.

Sample: naive CD4+ T cells from blood. The source is a man between 18 and 29 years old with type 1 diabetes.

This clone turned up a few times. CDR3 sequence reads: CASSIQEVTQPQHF. The CDR3 DNA sequence: TGTGCCAGTAGTATTCAGGAGGTTACTCAGCCCCAGCATTTT. The chain combines TRBV19 with TRBJ1-5; D remains ambiguous. Germline CDR1 reads LNHDA; CDR2 reads SQIVND (reference sequence). V was clipped by 3 bases and J by 6 bases, with 12 bases between them. The CDR3 length is 14 residues.

V is TRBV7-2 and J is TRBJ2-3, with D maybe TRBD2 (5 bases). The CDR3 covers 15 residues. The germline V and J ends were trimmed by 5 bases and 4 bases, with 16 bases remaining between them. Per germline, CDR1 SGHTA and CDR2 FQGNSA. The CDR3 sequence is CASSPRADSADTQYF. In nucleotides, the CDR3 is TGTGCCAGCAGCCCGCGGGCCGATTCCGCAGATACGCAGTATTTT.

The chain employs TRBV6-5 and TRBJ2-7; a possible D gene is TRBD2 (5 bases). V lost 0 bases and J 0 bases, leaving 9 bases between the germline ends. Germline CDR1 reads MNHEY; CDR2 reads SVGAGI. The CDR3 has 15 amino acids. The CDR3 nucleotides read TGTGCCAGCAGTTACTCCTTCGGGGACTCCTACGAGCAGTACTTC. Translated, it gives CASSYSFGDSYEQYF.

V and J are TRBV7-2 and TRBJ2-5, with D hard to call. Trimming removed 1 base from V and 2 bases from J, with 5 bases in between. Germline values: CDR1 SGHTA, CDR2 FQGNSA. The CDR3 sequence is 13 residues long. CDR3 in DNA: TGTGCCAGCAGCTTAGTAGTTCAAGAGACCCAGTACTTC. Protein sequence: CASSLVVQETQYF.

The chain combines TRBV27 with TRBJ2-7, with 9 bases identical to TRBD2. Germline-derived CDR1 and CDR2 are MNHEY and SMNVEV (reference sequence). V dropped 6 bases and J dropped 0; count of bases not matched to a gene: 3. The CDR3 is 14 amino acids. Written as DNA, the CDR3 is TGTGCCAGCAGGGCGGGAGGGAGCTCCTACGAGCAGTACTTC. Its protein is CASRAGGSSYEQYF.

This clone was counted only a few times. The rearrangement joins TRBV30 to TRBJ2-6; no definite D call. Deletions cut 5 bases from V and 0 bases from J, with 5 bases between. CDR3 length equals 13 residues. Germline CDR1 GTSNPN, CDR2 SVGIG (reference sequence). DNA for the CDR3: TGTGCCTGGTCAGGCTCTGGGGCCAACGTCCTGACTTTC. Translated: CAWSGSGANVLTF.

The table lists this clone with a few counts. The genes are TRBV29-1 and TRBJ1-1; no definite D call. CDR1 is SQVTM and CDR2 is ANQGSEA in the germline V gene. Trimming took 6 bases from V and 1 from J, leaving 9 bases between them. This CDR3 comprises 12 residues. The CDR3 DNA reads TGCAGCGTAAGAAGACAGAACACTGAAGCTTTCTTT. Its protein is CSVRRQNTEAFF. Full variable domain (rest looked up from reference TRBV29-1 and TRBJ1-1): SAVISQKPSRDICQRGTSLTIQCQVDSQVTMMFWYRQQPGQSLTLIATANQGSEATYESGFVIDKFPISRPNLTFSTLTVSNMSPEDSSIYLCSVRRQNTEAFFGQGTRLTVV.

Only a few counts were recorded for this clone. The chain couples TRBV4-2 to TRBJ2-1; D gene uncertain. Germline CDR1 is LGHNA and CDR2 is YNFKEQ. The CDR3 spans 15 residues. The V gene lost 1 base and the J gene lost 5 bases, with 12 bases spanning the gap. The CDR3 nucleotides are TGTGCCAGCAGCCAAGTGAACTGGGCCGACAATGAGCAGTTCTTC. Translating gives CASSQVNWADNEQFF.

The V gene is TRBV5-4, the J gene TRBJ1-2; TRBD1 agrees at 9 bases. Trimming removed 4 bases from V and 4 bases from J; junction bases left unmatched: 14. The germline gives CDR1 SGHNT, CDR2 YYREEE (reference sequence). This CDR3 is 17 amino acids long. The CDR3 coding sequence is TGTGCCAGCAGCCCGGGGACAGGGATGCCTTTGTTCTATGGCTACACCTTC. Its protein is CASSPGTGMPLFYGYTF.

The rearrangement links TRBV27 to TRBJ1-5, with 10 bases that match TRBD1. The trim removed 6 bases at V and 8 bases at J, leaving 10 bases unmatched. This CDR3 comprises 15 residues. In germline, CDR1 is MNHEY, CDR2 SMNVEV (reference sequence). The DNA for the CDR3 is TGTGCCAGCAGGCCCGGGACAGGGGTGGATGAGCCCCAGCATTTT. Translating it yields CASRPGTGVDEPQHF.

The V call is TRBV28, the J call TRBJ2-7, with 11 nucleotides matching TRBD2. The CDR3 loop spans 18 amino acids. Germline V gene sequence: CDR1 MDHEN, CDR2 SYDVKM. The V segment lost 7 bases and the J segment 3 bases; nucleotides outside the gene matches: 17. The CDR3, as DNA: TGTGCCAGCAACCTAAGGACTAGCGGGCCCCGCAAGTTCTACGAGCAGTACTTC. The encoded protein is CASNLRTSGPRKFYEQYF. Supplemented by reference TRBV28 and TRBJ2-7, the full variable domain reads DVKVTQSSRYLVKRTGEKVFLECVQDMDHENMFWYRQDPGLGLRLIYFSYDVKMKEKGDIPEGYSVSREKKERFSLILESASTNQTSMYLCASNLRTSGPRKFYEQYFGPGTRLTVT.

V and J are TRBV28 and TRBJ2-6; tentatively, D is TRBD1 (5 bases). The CDR3 is 15 amino acids. The V end was cut by 6 bases, the J end by 1 base, with 10 bases between. Germline CDR1 is MDHEN and CDR2 is SYDVKM. CDR3 loop: CASSRQSSGANVLTF. The CDR3 bases are TGTGCCAGCAGCAGACAGTCTTCTGGGGCCAACGTCCTGACTTTC.

The chain joins TRBV7-2 to TRBJ2-1; TRBD2 is a possible D gene (6 bases). The CDR3 covers 14 residues. The germline CDR1 and CDR2 sequences are SGHTA and FQGNSA. The V end lost 4 bases, the J end lost 3 bases, and 10 bases lay between the germline ends. The CDR3 loop reads CASSSGTGYNEQFF. As DNA, the CDR3 is TGTGCCAGCAGCTCCGGGACTGGCTACAATGAGCAGTTCTTC.

This clone was detected a few times. The chain carries TRBV19 and TRBJ1-1, with D perhaps matching TRBD1 (5 bases). The CDR3 runs to 14 residues. Germline V lookup: CDR1 LNHDA, CDR2 SQIVND (reference sequence). Trimming left V 3 bases short and J 5 bases short, with 13 bases between. DNA of the CDR3: TGTGCCAGTAGTATGGGGCAGGCCCCGACTGAAGCTTTCTTT. Its protein product is CASSMGQAPTEAFF.

V usage is TRBV6-1 and J usage is TRBJ2-4, with D hard to call. The ends were cut back, 6 bases at V and 0 bases at J, with 12 bases in the middle. The CDR3 is 15 residues long. Germline loops: CDR1 MNHNS, CDR2 SASEGT. CDR3 coding DNA: TGTGCCAGCAGAGTCGAGGCACTAGCCAAAAACATTCAGTACTTC. Its protein is CASRVEALAKNIQYF.

This clone appeared a few times. The rearrangement links TRBV4-2 to TRBJ1-1; TRBD1 agrees at 7 bases. The CDR3 spans 12 residues. CDR1 and CDR2 (germline): LGHNA, YNFKEQ. Trimming at V came to 0 bases and at J to 11 bases, leaving 3 bases not matched to a gene. CDR3 DNA: TGTGCCAGCAGCCAAGATGGGACAGAGGCTTTCTTT. Residues: CASSQDGTEAFF.

This chain joins TRBV4-3 and TRBJ1-1; TRBD1 aligns across 8 bases. With 6 bases clipped from V and 5 bases from J, the junction kept 11 bases outside the gene matches. This CDR3 is 15 amino acids long. Germline V CDR1 and CDR2: LGHNA, YSLEER. CDR3 region: CASSYQGAHRTEAFF. The CDR3 DNA follows: TGCGCCAGCAGTTACCAGGGGGCGCATCGGACTGAAGCTTTCTTT.

The chain links TRBV9 to TRBJ2-7, with D tentatively TRBD2 (5 bases). Per germline, CDR1 SGDLS and CDR2 YYNGEE. The CDR3 is 14 amino acids. V lost 0 bases, J lost 3 bases, and 10 bases lay in between. The CDR3 here is CASSVEGLFYEQYF. The CDR3 bases are TGTGCCAGCAGCGTAGAAGGACTGTTCTACGAGCAGTACTTC.

The chain joins TRBV5-6 to TRBJ1-1; D perhaps matches TRBD1 (5 bases). Per germline, CDR1 SGHDT and CDR2 YYEEEE. The CDR3 extends over 14 amino acids. Trimming removed 2 bases from V and 1 base from J, with 9 bases in between. For the CDR3, the DNA is TGTGCCAGCAGCTTCACGGGGGGGAACACTGAAGCTTTCTTT. As protein: CASSFTGGNTEAFF.

This clone was counted between two and nine times. The chain combines TRBV7-2 with TRBJ2-7, with 9 bases fitting TRBD1. Trimming took 4 bases from V and 1 from J; bases not matched to a gene: 8. Germline V lookup: CDR1 SGHTA, CDR2 FQGNSA. This CDR3 has 16 residues. In DNA form, the CDR3 reads TGTGCCAGCAGCTCAGACGCCGGGACAGGGTCCTACGAGCAGTACTTC. Protein product: CASSSDAGTGSYEQYF.

The chain is built from TRBV11-2 and TRBJ1-2; tentatively, D is TRBD1 (5 bases). V lost 5 bases, J lost 4 bases, and 17 bases lay in between. In germline, CDR1 is SGHAT, CDR2 FQNNGV. This CDR3 has 15 amino acids. CDR3 DNA: TGTGCCAGCAGCCCATCTGGAGGGGCCCCCTATGGCTACACCTTC. It codes for CASSPSGGAPYGYTF.

This clone occurred a few times. The CDR3 DNA is TGCGCCAGCAGCCAAGATAGGGACAGTGGGTTCTACGAGCAGTACTTC. Protein sequence: CASSQDRDSGFYEQYF. V gene TRBV4-3 combines with J gene TRBJ2-7; 7 nucleotides agree with TRBD1. CDR3 length equals 16 residues. J was trimmed by 3 bases and V by 0 bases; bases with no gene match: 8. Germline CDR1 LGHNA, CDR2 YSLEER.